This TCR beta chain is from a study of T cell repertoires in cytomegalovirus infection. Overall study context: Public TCR beta signatures provided an indication of both CMV infection and a matching HLA type.

TCRdb passed the reads through MiXCR, listing each CDR3 protein once. The profile shows roughly 630,000 distinct CDR3 sequences, approximately 24% of them singletons. This CDR3 has 14 residues. V lost 4 bases, J lost 10 bases, and 6 bases stayed unmatched. Germline values: CDR1 MDHEN, CDR2 SYDVKM. Sample: CD8+ T cells from PBMCs. The chain combines TRBV28 with TRBJ1-6; 8 bases agree with TRBD1. The clonotype originates from a human donor in good health (CMV status not recorded). Some clones in this sample may be carry-over from other donors' samples. CDR3 DNA: TGTGCCAGCAGTTCCACAGGGGGAGGATCACCCCTCCACTTT. Its translation: CASSSTGGGSPLHF.